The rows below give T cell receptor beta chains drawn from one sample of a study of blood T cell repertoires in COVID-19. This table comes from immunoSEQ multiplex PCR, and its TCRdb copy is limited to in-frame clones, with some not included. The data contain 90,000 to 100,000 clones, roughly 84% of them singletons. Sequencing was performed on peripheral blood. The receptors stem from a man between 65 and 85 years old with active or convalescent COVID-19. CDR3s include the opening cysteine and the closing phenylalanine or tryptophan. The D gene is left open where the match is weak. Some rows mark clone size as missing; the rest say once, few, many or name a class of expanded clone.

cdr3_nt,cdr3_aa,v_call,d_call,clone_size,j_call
TGTGCCAGCATCACGCAGGGGGCGCACACTGAAGCTTTCTTT,CASITQGAHTEAFF,TRBV6-6,TRBD1,NA,TRBJ1-1
TGTGCCACCAGTGATTTTGGCCTAGCGGGGGGACAAGAGACCCAGTACTTC,CATSDFGLAGGQETQYF,TRBV24-1,TRBD2,NA,TRBJ2-5
TGTGCCAGCAGTCCGGGACAGGGGAGAGGAAACACCATATATTTT,CASSPGQGRGNTIYF,TRBV28,TRBD1,once,TRBJ1-3
TGTGCCAGCAGTTTTACAGGGATCTATGGCTACACCTTC,CASSFTGIYGYTF,TRBV6-2/TRBV6-3,NA,NA,TRBJ1-2
TGTGCCAGCAGTTACGGTCAGGGAAACACTGAAGCTTTCTTT,CASSYGQGNTEAFF,TRBV6-2/TRBV6-3,NA,NA,TRBJ1-1
TGCGCCAGCAGCTTGTCGGGGGATTTAGCCTACGAGCAGTACTTC,CASSLSGDLAYEQYF,TRBV5-1,NA,NA,TRBJ2-7
TGCGCCAGCAGCTTGAAGGGACAGACCAACACCGGGGAGCTGTTTTTT,CASSLKGQTNTGELFF,TRBV5-1,TRBD1,once,TRBJ2-2
TGTGCCAGCAATTGGGCAGGGGTAGATGAGCAGTTCTTC,CASNWAGVDEQFF,TRBV12-3/TRBV12-4,NA,NA,TRBJ2-1
TGCGCCAGCAGTCTAGGAGACAGCCGGCTTATGAACACTGAAGCTTTCTTT,CASSLGDSRLMNTEAFF,TRBV23-1,NA,NA,TRBJ1-1
TGCGCCAGCACCCCTCTAGCGGGGGGCCAACCCCCAAACACAGATACGCAGTATTTT,CASTPLAGGQPPNTDTQYF,TRBV5-1,TRBD2,NA,TRBJ2-3
TGTGCCAGCAGACAGGACCCCACAGATACGCAGTATTTT,CASRQDPTDTQYF,TRBV7-2,NA,NA,TRBJ2-3
TGTGCCAGCTCTCCACGGGAGACAGAAGCTTTCTTT,CASSPRETEAFF,TRBV18,NA,few,TRBJ1-1
TGCGCCAGCAGCTTGGTGACCCTAGGCGACACTGAAGCTTTCTTT,CASSLVTLGDTEAFF,TRBV5-1,NA,once,TRBJ1-1
TGTGCCATGGGACAGGGCGGTCACGAGCAGTACTTC,CAMGQGGHEQYF,TRBV30,TRBD1,NA,TRBJ2-7
TGTGCCTGGAGTGACGGTGCTAACTATGGCTACACCTTC,CAWSDGANYGYTF,TRBV30,NA,NA,TRBJ1-2
TGTGCCAGCTCACCAGGACAAGTTGCAACTAATGAAAAACTGTTTTTT,CASSPGQVATNEKLFF,TRBV18,NA,NA,TRBJ1-4
TGTGCCAGCAGCTTGACAGGGGGCAGGGAGACCCAGTACTTC,CASSLTGGRETQYF,TRBV28,TRBD1,NA,TRBJ2-5
TGTGCCAGCAGCTTTCTAGGACAGCCTTCGAACACTGAAGCTTTCTTT,CASSFLGQPSNTEAFF,TRBV5-6,NA,NA,TRBJ1-1
TGTGCCATCAGGACGACAGGTGGAATGGACACTGAAGCTTTCTTT,CAIRTTGGMDTEAFF,TRBV10-3,NA,NA,TRBJ1-1
TGTGCCAGCAGCCGCAGCGTTTACAATGAGCAGTTCTTC,CASSRSVYNEQFF,TRBV12-3/TRBV12-4,NA,NA,TRBJ2-1
TGTGCCAGCTCACCACAACTAAACACAGATACGCAGTATTTT,CASSPQLNTDTQYF,TRBV18,NA,NA,TRBJ2-3
TGTGCCAGCAGCCCAGACAGGGTCGGAAACACCATATATTTT,CASSPDRVGNTIYF,TRBV2,TRBD1,NA,TRBJ1-3
TGCGCCAGCAGCTTAGGGGGGGGGCAAGCGAATGAGCAGTTCTTC,CASSLGGGQANEQFF,TRBV7-3,NA,NA,TRBJ2-1
TGTGCCAGCAGCTTAATTCGGGGAAATAATGAAAAACTGTTTTTT,CASSLIRGNNEKLFF,TRBV7-6,NA,NA,TRBJ1-4
TGTGCCAGCAGTTTATCCCCTAGCGGCTACCAAGAGACCCAGTACTTC,CASSLSPSGYQETQYF,TRBV28,TRBD2,NA,TRBJ2-5
TGTGCCAGCAGTGAAGGGGGTGATTCTGGAAACACCATATATTTT,CASSEGGDSGNTIYF,TRBV27,NA,NA,TRBJ1-3
TGTGCCAGCTCACCGGGGCAGGACCGATATGGCTACACCTTC,CASSPGQDRYGYTF,TRBV18,NA,NA,TRBJ1-2
TGTGCCAGTAGTATAGGAAACAGGGTTCCCCTCGAGCAGTACTTC,CASSIGNRVPLEQYF,TRBV19,NA,NA,TRBJ2-7
TGTGCCAGTAAAGAGAATGGCTACACCTTC,CASKENGYTF,TRBV19,NA,few,TRBJ1-2